These T cell receptor beta chains were read from a single sample in a study of spatial heterogeneity in lung cancer. TCRdb called the 5' RACE reads again in MiXCR, with one record for every CDR3 protein. The table has roughly 40,000 distinct CDR3 sequences, nearly 7% seen once. The source was PBMCs, collected at surgery. The receptors were sampled from a female donor with early-stage non-small cell lung cancer. The CDR3 runs from the conserved cysteine through the conserved F or W. A D gene is named only where the DNA matches it firmly. Expanded clones are given a class, and other clones once, few, many or no size at all.

CASSSERSSGNTQYF,TGTGCCAGCAGCTCCGAGCGGTCCAGTGGTAATACGCAGTATTTT,NA,TRBJ2-3,TRBV7-9,many
CASSQGTAVGNTIYF,TGTGCCAGCAGCCAAGGTACCGCCGTTGGAAACACCATATATTTT,NA,TRBJ1-3,TRBV4-2,many
CATSPDRANTEAFF,TGTGCCACCAGCCCCGACAGGGCGAACACTGAAGCTTTCTTT,TRBD1,TRBJ1-1,TRBV15,few
CASSPQGASAEAFF,TGTGCCAGCAGTCCTCAGGGGGCTTCGGCTGAAGCTTTCTTT,TRBD1,TRBJ1-1,TRBV9,many
CASWDGSLYGYTF,TGTGCCAGCTGGGACGGAAGCTTGTATGGCTACACCTTC,NA,TRBJ1-2,TRBV6-6,NA
CASSQTAGQSFSNEQFF,TGTGCCAGCAGTCAAACAGCCGGACAGTCGTTCAGCAATGAGCAGTTCTTC,NA,TRBJ2-1,TRBV28,many
CASSGQGPDTQYF,TGTGCCAGCAGCGGACAGGGCCCAGATACGCAGTATTTT,TRBD1,TRBJ2-3,TRBV5-5,NA
CASSSDRAIPKNIQYF,TGTGCCAGCAGCTCGGACAGGGCGATCCCCAAAAACATTCAGTACTTC,TRBD1,TRBJ2-4,TRBV28,NA
CASSVTGGEQYF,TGTGCCAGCAGCGTGACAGGCGGTGAGCAGTACTTC,NA,TRBJ2-7,TRBV9,many
CASWGSYEQYF,TGTGCCAGCTGGGGCTCCTACGAGCAGTACTTC,NA,TRBJ2-7,TRBV28,few
CATSDSDGGLSEQFF,TGTGCCACCAGTGATTCTGACGGGGGGTTGAGTGAGCAGTTCTTC,TRBD2,TRBJ2-1,TRBV24-1,many
CASSFLQGGSPLHF,TGTGCCAGCAGCTTCCTGCAGGGAGGGTCACCCCTCCACTTT,NA,TRBJ1-6,TRBV7-9,many
CASNSVAGLARDTQYF,TGTGCCAGCAACTCCGTAGCGGGTCTCGCCAGGGATACGCAGTATTTT,TRBD2,TRBJ2-3,TRBV6-2/TRBV6-3,few
CASSLVAGGATEAFF,TGTGCCAGCAGTTTAGTAGCGGGAGGGGCCACTGAAGCTTTCTTT,NA,TRBJ1-1,TRBV12-3/TRBV12-4,NA